The next 18 T cell receptor beta chains were all read from a single sample in a study of cytomegalovirus exposure and HLA in healthy donors. Method: immunoSEQ multiplex PCR; TCRdb's copy keeps in-frame clones and lacks some. This sample has 220,000 or so clones, with 83% found just once. The sequenced sample consisted of PBMCs. These TCRs come from a woman under 30 in good health and CMV-seronegative.

The chain has TRBV30 and TRBJ1-5; TRBD1 matches 7 bases. Germline CDR1 is GTSNPN and CDR2 is SVGIG (reference sequence). Trimming took 1 base from V and 11 from J; bases not matched to a gene: 14. This CDR3 spans 15 amino acids. CDR3 DNA: TGTGCCTGGAGTGGGGGTGACAGGGCACAATGGTCCCAGCATTTT. Amino acid sequence: CAWSGGDRAQWSQHF.

This clone was seen a handful of times. This chain links TRBV6-4 with TRBJ2-3; weak D call: TRBD1 (6 bases). CDR1 and CDR2 (germline): MRHNA, SNTAGT. Between the trimmed V and J ends, which lost 3 bases and 0 bases, there was a span of 7 bases. The CDR3 loop spans 14 amino acids. CDR3 bases: TGTGCCAGCAGTGAGGACAGCAGCACAGATACGCAGTATTTT. Translation gives CASSEDSSTDTQYF.

This clone is a singleton in its sample. This chain joins TRBV10-3 and TRBJ1-4; unclear D gene. CDR1 and CDR2 (germline): ENHRY, SYGVKD. The CDR3 loop spans 15 amino acids. V was clipped by 0 bases and J by 5 bases, with 10 bases between them. CDR3 nucleotides: TGTGCCATCAGTGAGTCGGGCCTGAGCAATGAAAAACTGTTTTTT. Translating gives CAISESGLSNEKLFF.

The CDR3 protein is CASSSHGRTGPLTEAFF. The CDR3, as DNA: TGCGCCAGCAGCTCCCACGGGAGGACAGGGCCTCTCACTGAAGCTTTCTTT. The chain links TRBV5-1 to TRBJ1-1; 8 bases agree with TRBD1. Germline loops: CDR1 SGHRS, CDR2 YFSETQ. Trimming removed 3 bases from V and 4 bases from J; junction bases left unmatched: 14. The CDR3 length is 17 residues.

The chain links TRBV27 to TRBJ2-7; a weak D match, TRBD1 (6 bases). Trimming shortened V by 5 bases and J by 4 bases, and 15 bases separated the two germline ends. The CDR3 sequence is 14 residues long. CDR1 MNHEY and CDR2 SMNVEV come from the germline V gene (reference sequence). The CDR3 nucleotides read TGTGCCAGCAGTCGCTGGGGACAATTTTACGAGCAGTACTTC. It codes for CASSRWGQFYEQYF.

The chain links TRBV19 to TRBJ2-7, with 9 nucleotides matching TRBD1. After removal of 3 bases from V and 4 bases from J, the junction contained 7 bases not matched to a gene. Germline assignment: CDR1 LNHDA and CDR2 SQIVND (reference sequence). This CDR3 is built from 15 residues. This chain's CDR3 is CASSITDRGGYEQYF. CDR3 sequence (DNA): TGTGCCAGTAGTATTACGGACAGGGGAGGGTACGAGCAGTACTTC.

This clone was detected once. This rearrangement joins TRBV5-6 to TRBJ2-3, with 7 bases matching TRBD2. The CDR3 is 17 residues long. From germline, CDR1 is SGHDT and CDR2 YYEEEE. Unmatched junction bases numbered 14, after V lost 4 bases and J lost 3 bases. The CDR3 DNA sequence: TGTGCCAGCAGCGGCACCGGGACTACTTGGGGTACAGATACGCAGTATTTT. Its protein product is CASSGTGTTWGTDTQYF.

The V and J genes are TRBV11-2 and TRBJ2-7; 7 bases are a match to TRBD2. CDR3 length: 15 amino acids. The V segment lost 5 bases and the J segment 0 bases; nucleotides outside the gene matches: 7. Germline V CDR1 and CDR2: SGHAT, FQNNGV. The CDR3: CASSGLDQSSYEQYF. CDR3 DNA: TGTGCCAGCAGCGGACTAGACCAGAGCTCCTACGAGCAGTACTTC.

The gene calls are TRBV5-1 and TRBJ2-1, with D perhaps TRBD1 (5 bases). Trimming cost V 0 bases and J 2 bases, with 12 bases left between them. Germline V gene data show CDR1 as SGHRS and CDR2 as YFSETQ. This CDR3 has 16 amino acids. This chain's CDR3 is CASSLDGRVTYNEQFF. Here the CDR3 DNA reads TGCGCCAGCAGCTTGGATGGCAGGGTCACCTACAATGAGCAGTTCTTC.

This chain joins TRBV19 and TRBJ1-5, with D perhaps matching TRBD1 (5 bases). V was clipped by 2 bases and J by 1 base, with 9 bases between them. The CDR3 runs 15 residues. Germline V CDR1 and CDR2: LNHDA, SQIVND (reference sequence). CDR3 in amino acids: CASSIIKGSNQPQHF. DNA for the CDR3: TGTGCCAGTAGTATAATCAAGGGGAGCAATCAGCCCCAGCATTTT.

With regard to this clone: The likely explanation is a read error, given a far larger clone one base away. The rearrangement links TRBV5-6 to TRBJ1-1; D uncertain. There are 14 residues in the CDR3. CDR1 SGHDT and CDR2 YYEEEE come from the germline V gene. The germline V and J ends were trimmed by 0 bases and 0 bases, with 6 bases remaining between them. Here the CDR3 DNA reads TGTGCCAGCAGCTTGGGGGCCTTGAACACTGAAGCTTTCTTT. Its protein is CASSLGALNTEAFF.

This clone is a singleton in its sample. The genes are TRBV9 and TRBJ1-4, with 9 bases identical to TRBD1. In germline, CDR1 is SGDLS, CDR2 YYNGEE. V lost 4 bases and J lost 8; bases outside the gene matches: 6. This CDR3 has 14 amino acids. CDR3 sequence reads: CASSTPGTGEKLFF. The CDR3 DNA follows: TGTGCCAGCAGCACACCCGGGACAGGGGAAAAACTGTTTTTT.

This chain uses TRBV5-1 with TRBJ2-5; TRBD1 is a possible D gene (7 bases). With 4 bases removed from V and 5 bases from J, the gap between germline ends came to 12 bases. CDR3 length: 13 residues. Germline CDR1 is SGHRS and CDR2 is YFSETQ. The CDR3 bases are TGCGCCAGCAGCCCGACAGGGAGGGAGACCCAGTACTTC. It encodes CASSPTGRETQYF.

The chain is built from TRBV7-7 and TRBJ2-1; TRBD1 might be the D (6 bases). Germline loops: CDR1 SSHAT, CDR2 FNYEAQ (reference sequence). This CDR3 is built from 12 residues. Trimming stripped 5 bases from V and 6 bases from J, with 8 bases between. CDR3 protein: CASSPTGNEQFF. The DNA for the CDR3 is TGTGCCAGCAGCCCGACAGGCAATGAGCAGTTCTTC.

CDR3 sequence (DNA): TGTGCCAGCAACCCCGGCGTGGGAGTGGGGTACGAGCAGTACTTC. The encoded protein is CASNPGVGVGYEQYF. The chain recombines TRBV11-2 with TRBJ2-7; D may be TRBD2 (5 bases). The V end lost 7 bases, the J end lost 4 bases, and 20 bases lay between the germline ends. The germline V gene has CDR1 SGHAT and CDR2 FQNNGV. The CDR3 loop spans 15 amino acids.

V is TRBV29-1 and J is TRBJ2-1; D gene unclear. V shed 1 base and J shed 4 bases, with 5 bases lying between them. The CDR3 runs 12 residues. Germline CDR1 SQVTM, CDR2 ANQGSEA. As DNA, the CDR3 is TGCAGCGTTGAAGGCGGATACAATGAGCAGTTCTTC. Its protein product is CSVEGGYNEQFF.

The J gene is TRBJ1-5, the V gene TRBV27, with D perhaps matching TRBD1 (6 bases). This CDR3 has 16 amino acids. CDR1 and CDR2 (germline): MNHEY, SMNVEV (reference sequence). V shed 5 bases and J shed 0 bases, with 14 bases lying between them. The CDR3 DNA is TGTGCCAGCAGTAAACGGACAGCATATAGCAATCAGCCCCAGCATTTT. Translation gives CASSKRTAYSNQPQHF.

This chain connects TRBV9 to TRBJ1-2; 8 nucleotides line up with TRBD1. Per the germline V gene, CDR1 is SGDLS and CDR2 is YYNGEE. The CDR3 is 12 amino acids. Losses at the gene ends were 3 bases for V and 6 bases for J; bases not matched to a gene: 1. Here the CDR3 reads CASSEQGDGYTF. The CDR3 DNA follows: TGTGCCAGCAGCGAACAGGGGGATGGCTACACCTTC.